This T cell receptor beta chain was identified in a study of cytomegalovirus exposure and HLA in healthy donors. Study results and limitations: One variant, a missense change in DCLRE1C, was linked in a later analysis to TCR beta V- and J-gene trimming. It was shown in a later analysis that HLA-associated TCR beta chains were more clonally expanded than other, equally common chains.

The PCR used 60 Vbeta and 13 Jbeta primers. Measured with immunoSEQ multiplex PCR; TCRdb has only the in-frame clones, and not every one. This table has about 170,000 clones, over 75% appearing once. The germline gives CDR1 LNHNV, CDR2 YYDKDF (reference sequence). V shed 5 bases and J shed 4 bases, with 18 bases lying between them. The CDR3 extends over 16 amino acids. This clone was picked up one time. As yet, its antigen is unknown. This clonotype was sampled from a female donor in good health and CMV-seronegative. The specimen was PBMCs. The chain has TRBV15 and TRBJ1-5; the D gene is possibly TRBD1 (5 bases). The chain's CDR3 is CATSGGWNSPNQPQHF. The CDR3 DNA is TGTGCCACCAGCGGGGGGTGGAACAGTCCAAATCAGCCCCAGCATTTT.